This paragraph covers one TCR beta chain sequence. This sample is drawn from a study of shared T cell receptors in the human thymus. Produced via immunoSEQ multiplex PCR; TCRdb's table is partial and in-frame only. The sample contains roughly 560,000 clones, approximately 80% of which appear only once. The CDR3 totals 18 residues. The junction had 9 bases not matched to a gene; V was cut back by 4 bases and J by 1 base. The germline V gene has CDR1 LNHDA and CDR2 SQIVND (reference sequence). Another study also made use of these data, one on human thymus T cells.

The J gene is TRBJ1-5, the V gene TRBV19; 11 bases fit TRBD1. Sequencing input: thymocytes. The clonotype originates from a boy in the first two years of life with a congenital heart defect. CDR3 protein: CASSTSGTGGGSNQPQHF. The CDR3 DNA is TGTGCCAGTAGTACTTCCGGGACAGGGGGAGGGAGCAATCAGCCCCAGCATTTT.